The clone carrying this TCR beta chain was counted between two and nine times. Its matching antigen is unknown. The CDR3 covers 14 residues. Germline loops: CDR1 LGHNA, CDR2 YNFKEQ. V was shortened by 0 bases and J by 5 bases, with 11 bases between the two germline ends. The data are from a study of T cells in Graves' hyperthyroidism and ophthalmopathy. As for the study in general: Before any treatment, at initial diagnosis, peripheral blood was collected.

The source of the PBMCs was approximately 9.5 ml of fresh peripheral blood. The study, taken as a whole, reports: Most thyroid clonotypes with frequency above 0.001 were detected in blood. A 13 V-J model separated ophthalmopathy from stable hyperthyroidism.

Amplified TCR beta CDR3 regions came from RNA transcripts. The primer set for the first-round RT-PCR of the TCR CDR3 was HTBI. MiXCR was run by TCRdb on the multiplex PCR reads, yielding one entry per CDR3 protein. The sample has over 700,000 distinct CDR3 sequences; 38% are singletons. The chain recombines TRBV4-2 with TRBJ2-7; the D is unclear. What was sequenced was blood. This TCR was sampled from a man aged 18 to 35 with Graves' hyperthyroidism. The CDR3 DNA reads TGTGCCAGCAGCCAAGATCACAGTGTCGACGAGCAGTACTTC. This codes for CASSQDHSVDEQYF.